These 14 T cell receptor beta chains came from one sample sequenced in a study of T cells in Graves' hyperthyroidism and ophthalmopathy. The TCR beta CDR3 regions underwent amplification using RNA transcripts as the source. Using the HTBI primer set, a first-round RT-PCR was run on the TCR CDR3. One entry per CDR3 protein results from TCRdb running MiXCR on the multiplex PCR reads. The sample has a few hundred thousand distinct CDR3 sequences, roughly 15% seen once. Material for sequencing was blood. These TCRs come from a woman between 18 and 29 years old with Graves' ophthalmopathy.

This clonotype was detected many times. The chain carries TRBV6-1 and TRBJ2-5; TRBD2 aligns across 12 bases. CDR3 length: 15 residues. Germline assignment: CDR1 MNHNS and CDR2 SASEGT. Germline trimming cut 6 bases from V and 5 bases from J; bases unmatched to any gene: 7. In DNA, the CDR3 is TGTGCCAGCAGCCCGGGACTAGCGGGCCCTGAGACCCAGTACTTC. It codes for CASSPGLAGPETQYF.

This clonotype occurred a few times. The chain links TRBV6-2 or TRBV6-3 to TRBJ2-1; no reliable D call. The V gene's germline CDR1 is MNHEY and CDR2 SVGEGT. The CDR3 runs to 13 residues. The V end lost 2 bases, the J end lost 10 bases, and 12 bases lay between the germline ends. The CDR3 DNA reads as TGTGCCAGCAGTTACCATAGGTCGCGGGAGCAGTTCTTC. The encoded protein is CASSYHRSREQFF.

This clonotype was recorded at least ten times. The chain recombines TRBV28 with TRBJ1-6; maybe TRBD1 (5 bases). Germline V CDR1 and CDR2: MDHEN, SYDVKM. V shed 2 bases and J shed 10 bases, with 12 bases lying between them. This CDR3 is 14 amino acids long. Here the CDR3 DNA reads TGTGCCAGCAGTTTAGGGGGGGGAGCCTCACCCCTCCACTTT. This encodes CASSLGGGASPLHF.

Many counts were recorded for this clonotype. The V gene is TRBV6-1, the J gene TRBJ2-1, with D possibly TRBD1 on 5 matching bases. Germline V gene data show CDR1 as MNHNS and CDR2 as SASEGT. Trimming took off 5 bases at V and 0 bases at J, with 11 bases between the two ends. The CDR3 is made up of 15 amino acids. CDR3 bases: TGTGCCAGCAGTCGTCGACAGAGCTCCTACAATGAGCAGTTCTTC. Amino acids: CASSRRQSSYNEQFF.

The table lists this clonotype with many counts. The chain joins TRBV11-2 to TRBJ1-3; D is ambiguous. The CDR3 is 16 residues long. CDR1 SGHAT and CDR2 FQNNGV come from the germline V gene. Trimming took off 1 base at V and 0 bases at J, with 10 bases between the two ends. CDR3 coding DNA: TGTGCCAGCAGCTTAGTTCGGGGTGCCTCTGGAAACACCATATATTTT. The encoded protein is CASSLVRGASGNTIYF.

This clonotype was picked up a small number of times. CDR3 DNA sequence: TGTGCCAGCAGCTTAAGTACACTAACGACCTACACCTTC. Encoded protein: CASSLSTLTTYTF. The chain recombines TRBV13 with TRBJ1-2; D gene ambiguous. The CDR3 is 13 residues long. Trimming shortened V by 2 bases and J by 10 bases, and 14 bases separated the two germline ends. Germline V CDR1 and CDR2: PRHDT, FYEKMQ (reference sequence).

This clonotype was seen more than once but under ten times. CDR3 nucleotides: TGTGCCAGCAGCTTACAGGGTCCCAACGATTCACCCCTCCACTTT. This codes for CASSLQGPNDSPLHF. The V call is TRBV7-6, the J call TRBJ1-6; D might be TRBD1 (5 bases). Per germline, CDR1 SGHVS and CDR2 FNYEAQ. Trimming took 2 bases from V and 8 from J, leaving 13 bases between them. The CDR3 is made up of 15 amino acids.

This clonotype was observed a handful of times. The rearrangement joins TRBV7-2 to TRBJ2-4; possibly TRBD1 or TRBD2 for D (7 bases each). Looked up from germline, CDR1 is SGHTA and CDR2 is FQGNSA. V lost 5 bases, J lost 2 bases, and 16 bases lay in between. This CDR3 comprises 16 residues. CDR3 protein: CASSIIRGGSKNIQYF. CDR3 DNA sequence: TGTGCCAGCAGCATCATCAGGGGGGGGTCCAAAAACATTCAGTACTTC.

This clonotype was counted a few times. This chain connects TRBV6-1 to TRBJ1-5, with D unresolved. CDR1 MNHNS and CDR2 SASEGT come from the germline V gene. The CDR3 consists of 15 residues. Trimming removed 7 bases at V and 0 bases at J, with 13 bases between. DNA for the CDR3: TGTGCCAGCACTACGAGTAGATATAGCAATCAGCCCCAGCATTTT. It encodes CASTTSRYSNQPQHF.

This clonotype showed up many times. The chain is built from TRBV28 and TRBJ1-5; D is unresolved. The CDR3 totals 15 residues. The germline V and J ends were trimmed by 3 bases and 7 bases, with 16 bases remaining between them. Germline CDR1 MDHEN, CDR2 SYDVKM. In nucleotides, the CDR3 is TGTGCCAGCAGTTTCCTTTCGGGGTTAGGCCAGCCCCAGCATTTT. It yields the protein CASSFLSGLGQPQHF.

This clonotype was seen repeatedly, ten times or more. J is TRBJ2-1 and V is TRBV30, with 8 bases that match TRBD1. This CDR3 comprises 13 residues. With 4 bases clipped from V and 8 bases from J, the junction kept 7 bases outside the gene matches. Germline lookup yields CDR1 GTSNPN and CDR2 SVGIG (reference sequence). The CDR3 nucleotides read TGTGCCTGGAACGGACAGGGCGGCGATGAGCAGTTCTTC. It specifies CAWNGQGGDEQFF.

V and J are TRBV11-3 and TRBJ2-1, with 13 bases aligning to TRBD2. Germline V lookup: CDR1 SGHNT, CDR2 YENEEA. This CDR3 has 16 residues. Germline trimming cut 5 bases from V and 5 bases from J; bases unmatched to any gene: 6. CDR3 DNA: TGTGCCAGCAGCCACGGGACTAGCGGGAAGCACAATGAGCAGTTCTTC. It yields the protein CASSHGTSGKHNEQFF.

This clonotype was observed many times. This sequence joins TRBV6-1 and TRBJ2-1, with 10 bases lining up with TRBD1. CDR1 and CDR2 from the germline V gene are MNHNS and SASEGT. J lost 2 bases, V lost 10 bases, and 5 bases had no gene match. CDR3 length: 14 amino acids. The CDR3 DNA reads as TGTGCCACCTCCGGGACAGGGGCCTACAATGAGCAGTTCTTC. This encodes CATSGTGAYNEQFF.

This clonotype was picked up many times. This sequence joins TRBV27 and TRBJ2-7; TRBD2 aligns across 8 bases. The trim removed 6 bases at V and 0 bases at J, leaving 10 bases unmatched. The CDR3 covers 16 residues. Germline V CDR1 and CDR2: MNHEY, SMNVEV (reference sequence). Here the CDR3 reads CASSPFGGESSYEQYF. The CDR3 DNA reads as TGTGCCAGCAGCCCTTTCGGGGGGGAGAGCTCCTACGAGCAGTACTTC.